One T cell receptor (beta chain) is described in this entry. Its target is not known. This sample was included in a study of cytomegalovirus exposure and HLA in healthy donors. Notes on the study in general: DRB1 had the most TCR associations and HLA-C the fewest, a later analysis found, with rates varying by HLA locus. Later analysis identified a missense DCLRE1C variant that was linked to TCR beta V- and J-gene trimming.

The CDR3 totals 13 residues. With 8 bases removed from V and 1 base from J, the gap between germline ends came to 9 bases. CDR1 and CDR2 from the germline V gene are SEHNR and FQNEAQ (reference sequence). Use of 60 Vbeta and 13 Jbeta primers characterized the PCR. The protocol was immunoSEQ multiplex PCR, while the TCRdb copy is restricted to in-frame clones and leaves out a portion. This sample's clone table lists about 170,000 clones. The sequenced material came from PBMCs. The source is a woman under 30 in good health and CMV-seropositive. The V call is TRBV7-9, the J call TRBJ2-1; D is unclear. The CDR3 region has the DNA TGTGCCAGCTCCTCCCGGTCCTACAATGAGCAGTTCTTC. Its protein product is CASSSRSYNEQFF.